This T cell receptor (beta chain) was retrieved from a study of T cell responses to AZD1222 COVID-19 vaccine. General study results and limits: Clonal diversity may have been underestimated in mostly white British donors.

This CDR3 is 12 amino acids long. V lost 8 bases and J lost 2, with 9 bases in between. Per germline, CDR1 MDHEN and CDR2 SYDVKM. In regard to this clone: Antigen unknown.

Data came from immunoSEQ multiplex PCR; TCRdb stores just in-frame clones and leaves some out. The profile shows about 140,000 clones, approximately 88% of them singletons. The rearrangement joins TRBV28 to TRBJ1-2; D might be TRBD1 (5 bases). The input for sequencing was peripheral blood, taken on day 0 of AZD1222 vaccination. This TCR came from an adult in good health. The CDR3 is CASFAGNYGYTF. In nucleotides, the CDR3 is TGTGCCAGCTTTGCAGGGAACTATGGCTACACCTTC.